The 19 T cell receptor beta chains reported below all come from one sample, sequenced in a study of cytomegalovirus exposure and HLA in healthy donors. The repertoire was sequenced with immunoSEQ multiplex PCR; TCRdb's copy has only in-frame clones and lacks some. The table includes fewer than 250,000 clones, approximately 87% detected once. Source material: PBMCs. Receptors originate from a woman under 30 in good health and CMV-seronegative.

This sequence joins TRBV11-2 and TRBJ2-3, with 11 bases identical to TRBD2. This CDR3 is built from 16 residues. With V trimmed by 1 base and J by 5 bases, 5 bases remained unmatched. In germline, CDR1 is SGHAT, CDR2 FQNNGV. The CDR3: CASSLADLAGGDTQYF. DNA for the CDR3: TGTGCCAGCAGCTTAGCTGACCTAGCGGGGGGAGATACGCAGTATTTT.

The chain uses TRBV4-2 and TRBJ2-1; a possible D gene is TRBD2 (6 bases). This CDR3 is 16 amino acids long. V was pared by 0 bases and J by 6 bases, with 15 bases between. Germline-derived CDR1 and CDR2 are LGHNA and YNFKEQ. The chain's CDR3 is CASSQDRPSLANEQFF. Here the CDR3 DNA reads TGTGCCAGCAGCCAAGATCGTCCCTCACTAGCCAATGAGCAGTTCTTC.

This chain joins TRBV10-1 and TRBJ2-3; possibly TRBD1 or TRBD2 for D (6 bases each). Trimming pared 3 bases from V and 2 bases from J, leaving 12 bases between. This CDR3 has 15 amino acids. Germline CDR1 is WNHNN and CDR2 is SYGVQD (reference sequence). The DNA for the CDR3 is TGCGCCAGCAGTGAAGGGGGGACCCTCACAGATACGCAGTATTTT. Its protein product is CASSEGGTLTDTQYF.

The chain recombines TRBV7-6 with TRBJ1-1, with D unresolved. Germline CDR1 reads SGHVS; CDR2 reads FNYEAQ. Between the trimmed V and J ends, which lost 5 bases and 2 bases, there was a span of 9 bases. The CDR3 loop spans 13 amino acids. The CDR3, as DNA: TGTGCCAGCAGCCGGACGCCAAACACTGAAGCTTTCTTT. Its translation: CASSRTPNTEAFF.

This clone was observed a single time. This rearrangement joins TRBV13 to TRBJ1-6; 11 bases align to TRBD1. Germline CDR1 and CDR2: PRHDT and FYEKMQ (reference sequence). The CDR3 length is 17 residues. V was pared by 5 bases and J by 9 bases, with 12 bases of the junction left unmatched. DNA of the CDR3: TGTGCCAGCAGCAACCCTTCGGACAGGGGGCGCGTTTCACCCCTCCACTTT. Protein product: CASSNPSDRGRVSPLHF.

The V gene is TRBV5-6, the J gene TRBJ2-3; weak D call: TRBD1 (5 bases). Germline CDR1 is SGHDT and CDR2 is YYEEEE. The CDR3 totals 12 residues. V was trimmed by 4 bases and J by 3 bases, leaving 6 bases between them. CDR3 sequence: CASSKGTDTQYF. CDR3 DNA sequence: TGTGCCAGCAGCAAGGGGACAGATACGCAGTATTTT.

The chain combines TRBV9 with TRBJ2-3; 8 bases are a match to TRBD2. Germline CDR1 reads SGDLS; CDR2 reads YYNGEE. Losses at the gene ends were 3 bases for V and 5 bases for J; bases not matched to a gene: 2. This CDR3 is built from 13 residues. CDR3: CASSATSEDTQYF. The DNA for the CDR3 is TGTGCCAGCAGCGCGACTAGCGAAGATACGCAGTATTTT. Full variable domain (outside the CDR3, taken from reference TRBV9 and TRBJ2-3): DSGVTQTPKHLITATGQRVTLRCSPRSGDLSVYWYQQSLDQGLQFLIQYYNGEERAKGNILERFSAQQFPDLHSELNLSSLELGDSALYFCASSATSEDTQYFGPGTRLTVL.

This clone turned up a few times. This sequence joins TRBV7-3 and TRBJ2-2; 8 bases match TRBD1. This CDR3 is 14 amino acids long. The germline gives CDR1 SGHTA, CDR2 FQGTGA. J was trimmed by 6 bases and V by 2 bases; bases with no gene match: 2. CDR3 in amino acids: CASSLYRGSGELFF. The CDR3 DNA reads TGTGCCAGCAGCTTATACAGGGGGTCCGGGGAGCTGTTTTTT. Full variable domain (outside the CDR3, taken from reference TRBV7-3 and TRBJ2-2): GAGVSQTPSNKVTEKGKYVELRCDPISGHTALYWYRQSLGQGPEFLIYFQGTGAADDSGLPNDRFFAVRPEGSVSTLKIQRTERGDSAVYLCASSLYRGSGELFFGEGSRLTVL.

The V and J genes are TRBV6-1 and TRBJ1-1; 7 bases match TRBD1. The CDR3 has 14 amino acids. Looked up from germline, CDR1 is MNHNS and CDR2 is SASEGT. V gave up 6 bases and J gave up 4 bases; unmatched junction bases: 8. The DNA of the CDR3 is TGTGCCAGCAGGCTCAGGGGGGGGGTCACTGAAGCTTTCTTT. Protein: CASRLRGGVTEAFF.

This sequence joins TRBV12-5 and TRBJ2-7; 7 positions agree with TRBD2. The germline CDR1 and CDR2 sequences are LGHNT and FRNRAP. V shed 1 base and J 3 bases; nucleotides not matched to a gene: 0. This CDR3 contains 13 residues. This CDR3 reads CASGLAGGYEQYF. In DNA, the CDR3 is TGTGCTAGTGGTTTGGCGGGGGGCTACGAGCAGTACTTC.

V usage is TRBV10-3 and J usage is TRBJ1-1; 7 bases align to TRBD1. This CDR3 has 13 residues. The germline CDR1 and CDR2 sequences are ENHRY and SYGVKD. J gave up 6 bases and V 5 bases, and 6 bases lay outside the gene matches. The CDR3 DNA follows: TGTGCCATCAGTCTGACAGGGAGAGCTGAAGCTTTCTTT. The encoded protein is CAISLTGRAEAFF.

The chain joins TRBV6-6 to TRBJ2-3, with D perhaps matching TRBD2 (7 bases). Trimming cost V 0 bases and J 1 base, with 11 bases left between them. The CDR3 length is 16 residues. The germline V gene has CDR1 MNHNY and CDR2 SVGAGI (reference sequence). Here the CDR3 reads CASSYSGGRGTDTQYF. The CDR3 DNA follows: TGTGCCAGCAGTTACTCGGGGGGGCGGGGCACAGATACGCAGTATTTT.

In this sample, this clone turned up once. The V gene is TRBV6-5, the J gene TRBJ2-7; no clear D. CDR3 length: 13 amino acids. Germline lookup yields CDR1 MNHEY and CDR2 SVGAGI. V was trimmed by 5 bases and J by 4 bases, leaving 12 bases between them. Written as DNA, the CDR3 is TGTGCCAGCAGTCGCGGATTTTTTTACGAGCAGTACTTC. Amino acid sequence: CASSRGFFYEQYF.

The sample holds a few counts of this clone. The chain carries TRBV6-5 and TRBJ2-7; weak D call: TRBD2 (6 bases). Germline V gene sequence: CDR1 MNHEY, CDR2 SVGAGI. CDR3 length: 12 residues. The germline V and J ends were trimmed by 5 bases and 3 bases, with 8 bases remaining between them. The CDR3 sequence: CASSTGGYEQYF. The DNA for the CDR3 is TGTGCCAGCAGTACCGGGGGCTACGAGCAGTACTTC.

The genes are TRBV6-1 and TRBJ1-1; 7 positions match TRBD1. Trimming removed 0 bases from V and 7 bases from J; junction bases left unmatched: 2. The germline gives CDR1 MNHNS, CDR2 SASEGT. This CDR3 is 13 amino acids long. CDR3 region: CASSEAGGLEAFF. As DNA, the CDR3 is TGTGCCAGCAGTGAAGCAGGGGGCCTTGAAGCTTTCTTT.

The CDR3 coding sequence is TGTGCCAGCAGCTTAAACAGCTACGAGCAGTACTTC. This encodes CASSLNSYEQYF. The chain has TRBV7-9 and TRBJ2-7, with D uncertain. This CDR3 has 12 amino acids. Trimming stripped 2 bases from V and 3 bases from J, with 5 bases between. Germline V lookup: CDR1 SEHNR, CDR2 FQNEAQ (reference sequence).

The chain has TRBV7-8 and TRBJ1-1; the D gene is possibly TRBD1 (6 bases). V was pared by 4 bases and J by 3 bases, with 18 bases between. The CDR3 contains 16 residues. Germline V gene lookup returns CDR1 SGHVS and CDR2 FQNEAQ. CDR3 sequence: CASSSSRGRGDTEAFF. DNA for the CDR3: TGTGCCAGCAGCTCCTCCCGGGGGCGGGGGGACACTGAAGCTTTCTTT.

The chain is built from TRBV6-6 and TRBJ2-3; no clear D gene. CDR3 length: 14 residues. Germline V CDR1 and CDR2: MNHNY, SVGAGI (reference sequence). V lost 5 bases and J 0 bases, leaving 9 bases between the germline ends. Here the CDR3 reads CASSRPESTDTQYF. CDR3 nucleotide sequence: TGTGCCAGCAGTCGACCGGAAAGCACAGATACGCAGTATTTT.

This sequence joins TRBV4-1 and TRBJ1-1; D is undetermined. CDR3 length: 12 amino acids. Germline V gives CDR1 MGHRA, CDR2 YSYEKL. The V and J ends lost 1 base and 10 bases respectively, with 10 bases between them. The CDR3 here is CASSQAGRAAFF. CDR3 nucleotides: TGCGCCAGCAGCCAAGCTGGGCGGGCAGCTTTCTTT.